This entry lists 3 T cell receptor beta chains sequenced from one sample in a study of shared clonotypes between healthy human individuals. Positively selected for CCR7, the CD45RO-negative cells used as naive CD8 cells excluded terminally differentiated effector memory CD45RA+ cells. Profiling relied on immunoSEQ multiplex PCR, and the TCRdb table lists in-frame clones only, not all of them. The sample yields about 2 million clones, 85% to 95% seen once. Sequenced sample: naive CD8+ T cells sorted from blood. All receptors derive from a man between 18 and 35 years old in good health.

This chain connects TRBV13 to TRBJ1-3; D is possibly TRBD1 (5 bases). The V gene's germline CDR1 is PRHDT and CDR2 FYEKMQ (reference sequence). CDR3 length equals 15 residues. V shed 5 bases and J shed 0 bases, with 11 bases lying between them. The CDR3 is CASSHGTTSGNTIYF. In DNA, the CDR3 is TGTGCCAGCAGCCATGGGACGACCTCTGGAAACACCATATATTTT.

This clone was seen a single time. The rearrangement joins TRBV7-9 to TRBJ2-3; D is unresolved. CDR1 and CDR2 from the germline V gene are SEHNR and FQNEAQ (reference sequence). V lost 1 base, J lost 0 bases, and 8 bases lay in between. This CDR3 comprises 15 residues. CDR3: CASSLDIESTDTQYF. CDR3 coding DNA: TGTGCCAGCAGCTTAGATATTGAGAGCACAGATACGCAGTATTTT.

This rearrangement joins TRBV11-2 to TRBJ2-1; no clear D gene. This CDR3 has 14 amino acids. Germline CDR1 SGHAT, CDR2 FQNNGV. V gave up 2 bases and J gave up 6 bases, with 11 bases separating them. CDR3 amino acids: CASSLLAQINEQFF. CDR3 sequence (DNA): TGTGCCAGCAGCTTACTCGCCCAGATCAATGAGCAGTTCTTC.